A selection of T cell receptor beta chains follows, all from one sample in a study of identical twins. TCRdb fed the 5' RACE reads into MiXCR, producing one record per CDR3 protein. The sample lists fewer than 800,000 distinct CDR3 sequences, about 7% seen once, with around 1.6% in the top ten. This sample also belongs to another study, concerning yellow fever vaccine responses in identical twins.

What was sequenced was PBMCs. These receptors all stem from a woman in her late teens or twenties in good health. Each CDR3 is given with its conserved first and last residue. A D gene is named only where the DNA matches it firmly. Some rows have no size entry. The others give once, few or many, or a class for an expanded clone.

>14|TRBJ1-1|TRBV3-1|few|NA
CASSPQTPDTEAFF
TGTGCCAGCAGCCCCCAGACACCAGACACTGAAGCTTTCTTT
>14|TRBJ2-2|TRBV18|many|NA
CASSPLDITGELFF
TGTGCCAGCTCACCTCTCGATATCACCGGGGAGCTGTTTTTT
>13|TRBJ2-3|TRBV5-1|many|NA
CASSSRLTDTQYF
TGCGCCAGCAGCTCCCGACTTACAGATACGCAGTATTTT
>15|TRBJ2-2|TRBV27|few|TRBD2
CASSSRTSRHGELFF
TGTGCCAGCAGTTCACGGACTAGTCGTCACGGGGAGCTGTTTTTT
>14|TRBJ2-4|TRBV25-1|few|NA
CASSEIGGRGIQYF
TGTGCCAGCAGTGAAATAGGGGGAAGGGGCATTCAGTACTTC
>15|TRBJ2-5|TRBV28|few|TRBD2
CASKRGGPYQETQYF
TGTGCCTCGAAGCGGGGGGGACCGTACCAAGAGACCCAGTACTTC
>14|TRBJ2-5|TRBV28|many|NA
CASRSGYTQETQYF
TGTGCCAGCAGATCAGGGTACACCCAAGAGACCCAGTACTTC
>17|TRBJ2-3|TRBV5-1|NA|TRBD2
CASSFGLAGEATDTQYF
TGCGCCAGCAGCTTCGGACTAGCGGGAGAGGCCACAGATACGCAGTATTTT
>13|TRBJ2-7|TRBV29-1|few|TRBD1
CSVVGTGGWEQYF
TGCAGCGTTGTGGGGACAGGGGGTTGGGAGCAGTACTTC
>15|TRBJ2-3|TRBV15|few|TRBD1
CATTPGDTGEDTQYF
TGTGCCACCACCCCCGGGGATACAGGGGAAGATACGCAGTATTTT
>14|TRBJ2-2|TRBV7-8|many|TRBD1
CASSFGTGAGELFF
TGTGCCAGCAGCTTCGGGACAGGGGCCGGGGAGCTGTTTTTT
>12|TRBJ1-1|TRBV6-6|NA|NA
CASSRYDGEAFF
TGTGCCAGCAGTCGATACGACGGTGAAGCTTTCTTT
>16|TRBJ2-1|TRBV10-3|few|TRBD1
CAISPYTGVSYNEQFF
TGTGCCATCTCTCCCTATACAGGGGTTTCCTACAATGAGCAGTTCTTC
>12|TRBJ1-2|TRBV20-1|NA|NA
CSARDDQERYTF
TGCAGTGCTAGAGATGACCAGGAACGCTACACCTTC
>14|TRBJ2-1|TRBV6-1|NA|TRBD1
CASSKGQEFNEQFF
TGTGCCAGCAGCAAGGGACAGGAGTTCAATGAGCAGTTCTTC
>15|TRBJ2-1|TRBV6-5|few|NA
CASSYVGSSYNEQFF
TGTGCCAGCAGTTACGTGGGGAGCTCCTACAATGAGCAGTTCTTC
>17|TRBJ2-7|TRBV9|many|TRBD2
CASSASPSGSSTYEQYF
TGTGCCAGCAGCGCTTCTCCTAGCGGGAGTAGCACCTACGAGCAGTACTTC
>18|TRBJ2-4|TRBV27|few|TRBD2
CASSLRSSGSRAKNIQYF
TGTGCCAGCAGTTTACGGTCTAGCGGGAGTAGAGCCAAAAACATTCAGTACTTC
>14|TRBJ2-4|TRBV7-8|many|NA
CASSLSVESNIQYF
TGTGCCAGCAGCTTAAGCGTCGAGTCAAACATTCAGTACTTC
>13|TRBJ2-5|TRBV24-1|few|NA
CATSGSVRETQYF
TGTGCCACCAGTGGGAGCGTTCGGGAGACCCAGTACTTC
>14|TRBJ2-2|TRBV3-1|many|NA
CASSHGLYTGELFF
TGTGCCAGCAGCCACGGACTCTACACCGGGGAGCTGTTTTTT
>12|TRBJ2-5|TRBV10-3|NA|NA
CAISGGEETQYF
TGTGCCATCAGTGGTGGGGAAGAGACCCAGTACTTC